Described below is a single T cell receptor beta chain sequence and its context. What it binds is not known. Deletions cut 6 bases from V and 5 bases from J, with 20 bases between. This CDR3 is 15 amino acids long. The data derive from a study of post-analysis software for immune sequencing data. The study, taken as a whole, reports: Comparison of patients with controls showed five TRBV segments more frequent in patients, TRBV5-6, TRBV5-1 and TRBV20-1 among them.

Researchers reported that TCR beta cDNA libraries carried unique molecular identifiers. There were about 1 to 10 million T cells, and 480,000 or so cDNA molecules came from them. TCRdb analysed the PCR reads with MiXCR anew, one entry per CDR3 protein. The sample includes hundreds of thousands of distinct CDR3 sequences, roughly 27% of them seen just once. This sequence joins TRBV12-3 or TRBV12-4 and TRBJ2-7, with D tentatively TRBD1 or TRBD2 (5 bases each). This receptor was taken from a girl aged 10 to 17 with multiple sclerosis. Specimen: blood. In nucleotides, the CDR3 is TGTGCCAGCAGGGGCCCGGGACGGGTGGTCCACGAGCAGTACTTC. The encoded protein is CASRGPGRVVHEQYF.